This record concerns one T cell receptor beta chain sequence. Timing groups of about 4 and about 12 weeks for second doses were pooled. Here immunoSEQ multiplex PCR was the method, and the copy in TCRdb shows in-frame clones only, minus some. The table lists roughly 120,000 clones, 92% of them singletons. The data were taken from a study of T cell responses to AZD1222 COVID-19 vaccine. The germline CDR1 and CDR2 sequences are MRHNA and SNTAGT. V gave up 0 bases and J gave up 4 bases; unmatched junction bases: 3. The CDR3 totals 16 residues. The chain is built from TRBV6-4 and TRBJ2-3; TRBD1 agrees at 11 bases. The sample was peripheral blood, taken 28 days after the second AZD1222 dose. The sequence was collected from an adult who received the AZD1222 COVID-19 vaccine. The CDR3 nucleotides are TGTGCCAGCAGTGACTCTCCGGGACAGGGGGCAGATACGCAGTATTTT. Residues: CASSDSPGQGADTQYF.